The TCR beta chain described here comes from a study of T cell responses to AZD1222 COVID-19 vaccine. Study-level information: Analyses pooled second doses at about 4 or about 12 weeks.

V was pared by 2 bases and J by 2 bases, with 4 bases of the junction left unmatched. The germline gives CDR1 LGHDT, CDR2 YNNKEL (reference sequence). The CDR3 sequence is 15 residues long. Sequencing used immunoSEQ multiplex PCR; TCRdb keeps in-frame clones, though not all of them. Of around 50,000 clones listed, under 90% were seen once; the top ten hold 10%. This clone was seen once. The antigen remains undetermined. Notes on the study in general: Clonal diversity may have been underestimated in mostly white British donors. Baseline seropositivity characterized only six AZD1222 recipients.

This TCR was sampled from an adult in good health. The chain is built from TRBV3-1 (or the pseudogene TRBV3-2) and TRBJ2-7; 9 nucleotides match TRBD2. The material sequenced was peripheral blood, taken on day 0 of AZD1222 vaccination. The CDR3 DNA sequence: TGTGCCAGCAGCCAATTAGCGGGGGCCGCCTACGAGCAGTACTTC. It specifies CASSQLAGAAYEQYF.